This T cell receptor (beta chain) was sequenced for a study of T cells after yellow fever vaccination. Turning to the study itself: The SMART-Seq v4 Ultra Low Input method served to prepare the low-cell-number fractions.

TCRdb redid the calling of the 5' RACE reads with MiXCR, one entry per CDR3 protein. This repertoire shows some 560,000 distinct CDR3 sequences, 17% found once; its top ten account for roughly 17%. This clonotype has only a few counts. No antigen is known for it. General study points: In post-booster samples, most primary-vaccination clones reappeared (96% CD4, about 90% CD8).

This receptor was taken from a man aged 18 to 29 who received the YFV17D yellow fever vaccine. The sample here was PBMCs, taken more than 4 days after the first yellow fever vaccination.

The CDR3 reads CASSRTPYEQYV. The CDR3, as DNA: TGTGCCAGCAGCCGGACACCCTACGAGCAGTACGTC. V gene TRBV6-1 combines with J gene TRBJ2-7, with D tentatively TRBD1 (5 bases). The CDR3 is 12 amino acids. V was pared by 6 bases and J by 2 bases, with 8 bases between. CDR1 and CDR2 (germline): MNHNS, SASEGT.